The sequence of this T cell receptor beta chain was determined in a study of human T cells and chemical hapten exposure. About the study: An area of 2 cm by 2 to 2.5 cm on upper inner arm skin received 2% DPC for sensitization. Regarding the study as a whole: Clustering by CDR3 similarity yielded significantly more large clusters from expanded TCRs than controls. No alteration of TCRs above 1 in 1000 frequency was seen with DPC sensitization. Donors were affected by alopecia, so their immune reaction might vary from that of healthy individuals.

TCRdb processed the RACE reads anew with MiXCR; each CDR3 protein has one entry. The sample shows hundreds of thousands of distinct CDR3 sequences, about 6% of them seen only once. Details on this clonotype: The antigen remains undetermined.

Time point denoted: patch test 2, 6 weeks after DPC sensitization. As for treatment: therapeutic diphenylcyclopropenone sensitization with weekly scalp DPC. The sequence derives from a woman under 30 with alopecia areata. Some clones in this sample may be carry-over from other donors' samples. Sequences were derived from whole blood, sampled in connection with sensitization to the hapten diphenylcyclopropenone (DPC).

CDR3 loop: CAISDQGLAGVIQETQYF. The CDR3, as DNA: TGTGCCATCAGTGACCAAGGACTAGCGGGGGTCATCCAAGAGACCCAGTACTTC. The chain uses TRBV10-3 and TRBJ2-5, with 13 positions matching TRBD2. The germline gives CDR1 ENHRY, CDR2 SYGVKD. Trimming removed 3 bases from V and 1 base from J; junction bases left unmatched: 8. The CDR3 covers 18 residues.